These 24 T cell receptor beta chains came from one sample sequenced in a study of OX40 agonist ivuxolimab in advanced cancers. Using immunoSEQ multiplex PCR, the repertoire was profiled, and TCRdb retains in-frame clones only, with some absent. There are roughly 79,000 clones in the sample; approximately 90% occur only once, and around 10% lies in the top ten. The sample consisted of CD4+ or CD8+ T cells sorted from blood, taken in a trial of the OX40 agonist ivuxolimab. The receptor set was obtained from an adult with an advanced solid tumor such as melanoma, head and neck, liver or kidney cancer.

The chain employs TRBV7-2 and TRBJ2-3; 11 bases line up with TRBD2. This CDR3 has 17 residues. V lost 1 base and J lost 6; bases outside the gene matches: 9. CDR1 is SGHTA, CDR2 FQGNSA, per germline. The CDR3 coding sequence is TGTGCCAGCAGCTTAGTCCTAGCGGGGGGCGAGGTGGATACGCAGTATTTT. Translated, it gives CASSLVLAGGEVDTQYF. The full variable domain, its missing parts supplied by reference TRBV7-2 and TRBJ2-3, is GAGVSQSPSNKVTEKGKDVELRCDPISGHTALYWYRQSLGQGLEFLIYFQGNSAPDKSGLPSDRFSAERTGGSVSTLTIQRTQQEDSAVYLCASSLVLAGGEVDTQYFGPGTRLTVL.

CDR3 residues: CASSEGAFSYEQYF. The CDR3 DNA follows: TGCGCCAGCAGTGAGGGGGCTTTTTCCTACGAGCAGTACTTC. V is TRBV10-2 and J is TRBJ2-7, with D possibly being TRBD1 (5 bases). Trimming took 2 bases from V and 1 from J, leaving 9 bases between them. This CDR3 spans 14 amino acids. The germline CDR1 and CDR2 sequences are WSHSY and SAAADI.

This chain joins TRBV7-8 and TRBJ2-3, with TRBD2 matching over 10 bases. Germline CDR1 and CDR2: SGHVS and FQNEAQ. The trim removed 5 bases at V and 1 base at J, leaving 6 bases unmatched. The CDR3 is 16 amino acids. The CDR3 protein is CASSSTSGVGTDTQYF. The CDR3 DNA reads as TGTGCCAGCAGCAGTACTAGCGGGGTGGGCACAGATACGCAGTATTTT.

Comments on this clone: The junction and the germline gene differ at one end; a read error may be behind it. The chain carries TRBV7-8 and TRBJ2-5, with no clear D. The V gene's germline CDR1 is SGHVS and CDR2 FQNEAQ. The CDR3 sequence is 14 residues long. The CDR3 DNA reads TGTGCCAGCAGCCCGGCCCTGAACCAGGAGACCCAGTACTTC. It translates to CASSPALNQETQYF.

This chain uses TRBV5-1 with TRBJ1-1; maybe TRBD1 (5 bases). Germline assignment: CDR1 SGHRS and CDR2 YFSETQ. This CDR3 region has 17 residues. Trimming cost V 0 bases and J 0 bases, with 15 bases left between them. CDR3 nucleotides: TGCGCCAGCAGCTTGGACCAGTTCGGGACGTTGAACACTGAAGCTTTCTTT. Its protein is CASSLDQFGTLNTEAFF.

V is TRBV13 and J is TRBJ2-3, with TRBD2 identical over 16 bases. J was trimmed by 3 bases and V by 5 bases; bases with no gene match: 2. The CDR3 totals 16 residues. Germline V gene lookup returns CDR1 PRHDT and CDR2 FYEKMQ (reference sequence). CDR3 in DNA: TGTGCCAGCAGCCAGGGACTAGCGGGAGGGACAGATACGCAGTATTTT. It is translated as CASSQGLAGGTDTQYF. The complete variable domain, with remaining parts taken from reference TRBV13 and TRBJ2-3, reads AAGVIQSPRHLIKEKRETATLKCYPIPRHDTVYWYQQGPGQDPQFLISFYEKMQSDKGSIPDRFSAQQFSDYHSELNMSSLELGDSALYFCASSQGLAGGTDTQYFGPGTRLTVL.

V gene TRBV9 combines with J gene TRBJ2-3, with unresolved D. Germline V lookup: CDR1 SGDLS, CDR2 YYNGEE. CDR3 size: 15 residues. V lost 5 bases, J lost 2 bases, and 15 bases lay in between. The CDR3 region has the DNA TGTGCCAGCAGTTTAGACCCCTCACCCACAGATACGCAGTATTTT. It encodes CASSLDPSPTDTQYF.

The rearrangement links TRBV6-5 to TRBJ2-3; D ambiguous. Between the trimmed V and J ends, which lost 2 bases and 4 bases, there was a span of 10 bases. The germline CDR1 and CDR2 sequences are MNHEY and SVGAGI. The CDR3 consists of 14 residues. CDR3 residues: CASSYGVYADTQYF. CDR3 nucleotides: TGTGCCAGCAGTTACGGGGTATATGCAGATACGCAGTATTTT.

This clone has only one observation. The V call is TRBV27, the J call TRBJ2-1; TRBD1 might be the D (6 bases). Germline assignment: CDR1 MNHEY and CDR2 SMNVEV (reference sequence). The CDR3 has 14 residues. V was clipped by 5 bases and J by 9 bases, with 17 bases between them. The CDR3 sequence: CASSPWDKSPEQFF. The CDR3 nucleotides read TGTGCCAGCAGTCCCTGGGACAAGTCCCCTGAGCAGTTCTTC.

The chain joins TRBV19 to TRBJ1-4; D gene unclear. The ends were cut back, 6 bases at V and 3 bases at J, with 11 bases in the middle. The CDR3 has 14 residues. Germline CDR1 and CDR2: LNHDA and SQIVND (reference sequence). The CDR3 protein is CASSFETPNEKLFF. In DNA, the CDR3 is TGTGCCAGTAGCTTCGAGACACCTAATGAAAAACTGTTTTTT. The full variable domain, with the rest looked up from reference TRBV19 and TRBJ1-4, is DGGITQSPKYLFRKEGQNVTLSCEQNLNHDAMYWYRQDPGQGLRLIYYSQIVNDFQKGDIAEGYSVSREKKESFPLTVTSAQKNPTAFYLCASSFETPNEKLFFGSGTQLSVL.

The rearrangement links TRBV19 to TRBJ2-3; tentatively, D is TRBD2 (7 bases). The CDR3 spans 16 residues. Germline CDR1 LNHDA, CDR2 SQIVND (reference sequence). With 3 bases removed from V and 2 bases from J, the gap between germline ends came to 15 bases. CDR3 sequence reads: CASSIGGGGVTDTQYF. CDR3 in DNA: TGTGCCAGTAGTATTGGTGGGGGGGGCGTCACAGATACGCAGTATTTT.

The chain couples TRBV7-8 to TRBJ2-3, with 9 bases matching TRBD1. The V gene's germline CDR1 is SGHVS and CDR2 FQNEAQ. The trim removed 6 bases at V and 4 bases at J, leaving 11 bases unmatched. The CDR3 has 16 amino acids. CDR3 loop: CASRGEDRGFADTQYF. DNA for the CDR3: TGTGCCAGCAGGGGTGAGGACAGGGGTTTTGCAGATACGCAGTATTTT.

This rearrangement joins TRBV7-9 to TRBJ2-7; D is possibly TRBD1 (5 bases). The CDR3 runs to 14 residues. The germline V and J ends were trimmed by 5 bases and 6 bases, with 17 bases remaining between them. Germline CDR1 SEHNR, CDR2 FQNEAQ (reference sequence). CDR3 loop: CASSPAPGSGEQYF. The CDR3 bases are TGTGCCAGCAGCCCTGCTCCAGGGTCGGGCGAGCAGTACTTC. The full variable domain, rest sourced from reference TRBV7-9 and TRBJ2-7, is DTGVSQNPRHKITKRGQNVTFRCDPISEHNRLYWYRQTLGQGPEFLTYFQNEAQLEKSRLLSDRFSAERPKGSFSTLEIQRTEQGDSAMYLCASSPAPGSGEQYFGPGTRLTVT.

The chain is built from TRBV27 and TRBJ2-7, with D unresolved. Germline V CDR1 and CDR2: MNHEY, SMNVEV (reference sequence). Trimming left V 6 bases short and J 0 bases short, with 15 bases between. There are 15 residues in the CDR3. DNA for the CDR3: TGTGCCAGCAGCCCAGCCCCCTTCAACTCCTACGAGCAGTACTTC. Its translation: CASSPAPFNSYEQYF.

The V gene is TRBV29-1, the J gene TRBJ1-2; D unresolved. The ends were cut back, 7 bases at V and 1 base at J, with 28 bases in the middle. Germline V lookup: CDR1 SQVTM, CDR2 ANQGSEA. CDR3 length: 18 residues. CDR3 sequence reads: CSAIAAGTVIGYNYGYTF. CDR3 bases: TGCAGCGCCATAGCGGCGGGAACCGTAATAGGCTATAACTATGGCTACACCTTC.

The chain employs TRBV4-3 and TRBJ1-5; 8 bases line up with TRBD1. V lost 1 base and J lost 5; bases outside the gene matches: 13. The CDR3 is 18 amino acids. CDR1 and CDR2 (germline): LGHNA, YSLEER. The CDR3 here is CASSQVRQGAEGDQPQHF. The CDR3 coding sequence is TGCGCCAGCAGCCAAGTTCGGCAGGGGGCAGAGGGGGATCAGCCCCAGCATTTT.

The V gene is TRBV5-1, the J gene TRBJ1-6; TRBD1 might be the D (5 bases). Trimming left V 0 bases short and J 9 bases short, with 13 bases between. CDR1 is SGHRS and CDR2 is YFSETQ in the germline V gene. The CDR3 contains 15 residues. CDR3 nucleotides: TGCGCCAGCAGCTTGGAAGGGACGGATTTTTCACCCCTCCACTTT. It encodes CASSLEGTDFSPLHF.

The chain employs TRBV20-1 and TRBJ2-2; the D gene is possibly TRBD1 (5 bases). The CDR3 runs 11 residues. V lost 5 bases and J 6 bases, leaving 7 bases between the germline ends. Germline V lookup: CDR1 DFQATT, CDR2 SNEGSKA (reference sequence). CDR3 amino acids: CSAVRAGELFF. CDR3 in DNA: TGCAGTGCTGTCAGGGCCGGGGAGCTGTTTTTT.

The V call is TRBV4-1, the J call TRBJ1-1; D is perhaps TRBD1 (6 bases). The ends were cut back, 3 bases at V and 1 base at J, with 9 bases in the middle. Germline lookup yields CDR1 MGHRA and CDR2 YSYEKL. CDR3 size: 14 residues. The CDR3 region is CASSHLQGNTEAFF. The DNA for the CDR3 is TGCGCCAGCAGCCACCTACAGGGGAACACTGAAGCTTTCTTT.

The rearrangement joins TRBV29-1 to TRBJ2-1, with D uncertain. Germline values: CDR1 SQVTM, CDR2 ANQGSEA. This CDR3 is 12 amino acids long. Trimming pared 5 bases from V and 8 bases from J, leaving 13 bases between. CDR3 coding DNA: TGCAGCGTTTTAGGCAGTCCAGATGAGCAGTTCTTC. This translates into CSVLGSPDEQFF.

The chain combines TRBV4-3 with TRBJ2-7; 8 bases map to TRBD1. The CDR3 consists of 16 residues. Germline CDR1 reads LGHNA; CDR2 reads YSLEER. The V and J ends lost 2 bases and 1 base, in that order; junction bases with no gene match: 7. The CDR3 is CASSQTRRTGSYEQYF. The CDR3 DNA follows: TGCGCCAGCAGCCAAACCCGAAGGACAGGGTCCTACGAGCAGTACTTC.

The chain uses TRBV27 and TRBJ2-7, with TRBD1 as a possible D gene (7 bases). The V end was cut by 2 bases, the J end by 3 bases, with 11 bases between. The CDR3 covers 14 residues. The germline V gene encodes CDR1 MNHEY and CDR2 SMNVEV (reference sequence). CDR3 nucleotide sequence: TGTGCCAGCAGTTTACAGGGGGGAGGCTACGAGCAGTACTTC. Encoded protein: CASSLQGGGYEQYF.

The chain carries TRBV7-9 and TRBJ1-3; no reliable D call. Germline V gives CDR1 SEHNR, CDR2 FQNEAQ (reference sequence). The CDR3 consists of 14 residues. Trimming shortened V by 1 base and J by 0 bases, and 4 bases separated the two germline ends. Here the CDR3 reads CASSLESSGNTIYF. The CDR3, as DNA: TGTGCCAGCAGCTTAGAGAGCTCTGGAAACACCATATATTTT.

The chain couples TRBV27 to TRBJ1-1; weak D call: TRBD1 (5 bases). Trimming shortened V by 6 bases and J by 1 base, and 12 bases separated the two germline ends. CDR3 length equals 14 residues. Germline lookup yields CDR1 MNHEY and CDR2 SMNVEV (reference sequence). The CDR3 DNA reads as TGTGCCAGCAGCTGGGGGGGAGGGAACACTGAAGCTTTCTTT. It encodes CASSWGGGNTEAFF.